This T cell receptor (beta chain) was observed in a study of shared clonotypes between healthy human individuals. V lost 4 bases, J lost 4 bases, and 3 bases stayed unmatched. The CDR3 length is 15 residues. Germline CDR1 reads SGHRS; CDR2 reads YFSETQ. As to this clone: Its target is unknown. Additional DNA sequences in this sample encode the identical CDR3.

The study, taken as a whole, reports: Naive subsets tended to show greater estimated richness than memory subsets. The rarefaction results pointed to incomplete sorted-subset sequencing despite large depth.

A deep-level run was used for the assay. Some clones are missing from TCRdb's copy, which holds only in-frame ones; the method was immunoSEQ multiplex PCR. Here the sample spans 2 million to 2.5 million clones, approximately 93% being singletons. The sequenced material came from naive CD4+ T cells from PBMCs. Specified subset: CD45RA+ positively selected. The gene calls are TRBV5-1 and TRBJ2-5, with 14 bases fitting TRBD2. This sequence originates from a man in his late teens or twenties in good health. Some clones in this sample may be carry-over from other donors' samples. The CDR3 sequence: CASSPGTSGRETQYF. DNA for the CDR3: TGCGCCAGCAGCCCCGGGACTAGCGGGAGAGAGACCCAGTACTTC.